These 28 T cell receptor beta chains share one sample of origin, sequenced in a study of shared clonotypes between healthy human individuals. The protocol was immunoSEQ multiplex PCR, while the TCRdb copy is restricted to in-frame clones and leaves out a portion. The repertoire has roughly 1,500,000 clones, roughly 98% of them found once; the top ten carry roughly 0.42%. The sequencing sample was made of naive CD4+ T cells sorted from blood. Subset meaning: CD45RA+ positively selected. These receptor sequences come from a man aged 30-40 years in good health.

This chain joins TRBV14 and TRBJ1-2; D gene unclear. The ends were cut back, 4 bases at V and 0 bases at J, with 12 bases in the middle. Germline V lookup: CDR1 SGHDN, CDR2 FVKESK. This CDR3 is 15 amino acids long. CDR3 sequence: CASSPPGGANYGYTF. The CDR3 DNA reads as TGTGCCAGCAGCCCCCCAGGCGGAGCTAACTATGGCTACACCTTC.

The CDR3 loop is CAWSVGGASTEAFF. CDR3 nucleotides: TGTGCCTGGAGTGTTGGGGGCGCTAGCACTGAAGCTTTCTTT. The V and J genes are TRBV30 and TRBJ1-1; D is perhaps TRBD1 (6 bases). The CDR3 has 14 amino acids. CDR1 and CDR2 (germline): GTSNPN, SVGIG (reference sequence). The ends were cut back, 0 bases at V and 4 bases at J, with 12 bases in the middle. Complete variable domain (other parts from reference TRBV30 and TRBJ1-1): SQTIHQWPATLVQPVGSPLSLECTVEGTSNPNLYWYRQAAGRGLQLLFYSVGIGQISSEVPQNLSASRPQDRQFILSSKKLLLSDSGFYLCAWSVGGASTEAFFGQGTRLTVV.

This rearrangement joins TRBV5-5 to TRBJ1-3; 7 bases line up with TRBD1. J was trimmed by 0 bases and V by 5 bases; bases with no gene match: 2. CDR3 length: 14 amino acids. Germline V gene data show CDR1 as SGHKS and CDR2 as YYEKEE (reference sequence). CDR3 in DNA: TGTGCCAGCAGTAGGGACAGCTCTGGAAACACCATATATTTT. As protein: CASSRDSSGNTIYF. Drawing the rest from reference TRBV5-5 and TRBJ1-3, the complete variable domain is DAGVTQSPTHLIKTRGQQVTLRCSPISGHKSVSWYQQVLGQGPQFIFQYYEKEERGRGNFPDRFSARQFPNYSSELNVNALLLGDSALYLCASSRDSSGNTIYFGEGSWLTVV.

The V gene is TRBV19, the J gene TRBJ2-6; TRBD1 matches 7 bases. Germline CDR1 and CDR2: LNHDA and SQIVND (reference sequence). J lost 2 bases, V lost 5 bases, and 15 bases had no gene match. There are 19 residues in the CDR3. Here the CDR3 DNA reads TGTGCCAGTAGTGTCGACCGGACAGGTACCCAGACTGGGGCCAACGTCCTGACTTTC. Translating gives CASSVDRTGTQTGANVLTF.

The chain carries TRBV5-4 and TRBJ2-1; D is unresolved. V lost 4 bases and J lost 7, with 12 bases in between. The CDR3 totals 13 residues. Germline lookup yields CDR1 SGHNT and CDR2 YYREEE (reference sequence). DNA of the CDR3: TGTGCCAGCAGCACCCCCCTTAGTAATGAGCAGTTCTTC. Residues: CASSTPLSNEQFF.

The chain combines TRBV28 with TRBJ2-3; 8 bases are a match to TRBD2. The CDR3 consists of 15 residues. The V gene end was trimmed by 4 bases and the J gene end by 2 bases; junction bases not matched to a gene: 5. CDR1 and CDR2 (germline): MDHEN, SYDVKM. CDR3 sequence reads: CASSSLAGITDTQYF. DNA for the CDR3: TGTGCCAGCAGTTCGTTAGCGGGGATCACAGATACGCAGTATTTT.

The CDR3 sequence: CASCRWQATGEQFF. DNA for the CDR3: TGTGCCTCGTGCAGGTGGCAGGCTACGGGGGAGCAGTTCTTC. The V gene is TRBV5-4, the J gene TRBJ2-1; TRBD2 is a possible D gene (5 bases). Trimming left V 10 bases short and J 10 bases short, with 24 bases between. CDR3 length: 14 amino acids. CDR1 is SGHNT and CDR2 is YYREEE in the germline V gene (reference sequence).

The chain combines TRBV29-1 with TRBJ2-1, with D possibly matching TRBD2 (6 bases). The CDR3 length is 17 residues. CDR1 is SQVTM, CDR2 ANQGSEA, per germline. V lost 7 bases to trimming and J lost 3 bases, with 25 bases between them. CDR3 in amino acids: CSALTGTLRINYNEQFF. The CDR3 nucleotides are TGCAGCGCCCTAACGGGGACTTTGAGAATCAACTACAATGAGCAGTTCTTC.

This chain uses TRBV16 with TRBJ2-7; 11 bases fit TRBD2. The junction had 8 bases not matched to a gene; V was cut back by 4 bases and J by 3 bases. Looked up from germline, CDR1 is KGHSY and CDR2 is FQNENV. The CDR3 runs 16 residues. This CDR3 reads CASSLRLAGGFYEQYF. The CDR3 region has the DNA TGTGCCAGCAGCCTAAGATTAGCGGGAGGGTTCTACGAGCAGTACTTC.

This clone was counted a single time. The rearrangement joins TRBV2 to TRBJ2-1; no reliable D call. V was pared by 5 bases and J by 6 bases, with 17 bases between. The CDR3 sequence is 15 residues long. Germline assignment: CDR1 SNHLY and CDR2 FYNNEI. CDR3 residues: CASSSDNRRSNEQFF. The DNA of the CDR3 is TGTGCCAGCAGTAGCGACAACCGACGGAGCAATGAGCAGTTCTTC.

V usage is TRBV6-5 and J usage is TRBJ2-1, with D tentatively TRBD2 (6 bases). This CDR3 comprises 15 residues. The germline V and J ends were trimmed by 0 bases and 4 bases, with 10 bases remaining between them. Germline V gene lookup returns CDR1 MNHEY and CDR2 SVGAGI. The CDR3 sequence: CASSYSEGWYNEQFF. DNA of the CDR3: TGTGCCAGCAGTTACTCGGAGGGTTGGTACAATGAGCAGTTCTTC.

This chain links TRBV10-3 with TRBJ2-1; D is ambiguous. Germline V gene lookup returns CDR1 ENHRY and CDR2 SYGVKD. V was shortened by 10 bases and J by 2 bases, with 21 bases between the two germline ends. The CDR3 runs 16 residues. The CDR3 DNA is TGTGCCAGTAACGACCCGACAAGGTTCACCTACAATGAGCAGTTCTTC. Amino acids: CASNDPTRFTYNEQFF.

The V gene is TRBV5-1, the J gene TRBJ2-2; 9 bases fit TRBD2. CDR1 is SGHRS and CDR2 is YFSETQ in the germline V gene. The CDR3 contains 14 residues. The ends lost 4 bases at V and 3 bases at J; junction bases unmatched: 1. The CDR3 spells CASSRLADTGELFF. CDR3 nucleotides: TGCGCCAGCAGCCGACTAGCGGACACCGGGGAGCTGTTTTTT.

The gene calls are TRBV9 and TRBJ2-6, with unresolved D. Germline V CDR1 and CDR2: SGDLS, YYNGEE. Trimming left V 4 bases short and J 5 bases short, with 7 bases between. This CDR3 spans 13 amino acids. CDR3 nucleotide sequence: TGTGCCAGCAGCCCGGGTTGGGCCAACGTCCTGACTTTC. Amino acid sequence: CASSPGWANVLTF. The complete variable domain, with remaining parts taken from reference TRBV9 and TRBJ2-6, reads DSGVTQTPKHLITATGQRVTLRCSPRSGDLSVYWYQQSLDQGLQFLIQYYNGEERAKGNILERFSAQQFPDLHSELNLSSLELGDSALYFCASSPGWANVLTFGAGSRLTVL.

This rearrangement joins TRBV19 to TRBJ2-1, with D uncertain. Trimming removed 7 bases from V and 1 base from J, with 14 bases in between. The CDR3 has 15 amino acids. The germline CDR1 and CDR2 sequences are LNHDA and SQIVND (reference sequence). DNA for the CDR3: TGTGCCAGTAATGCCCTTAGCAGGTCCTACAATGAGCAGTTCTTC. Amino acids: CASNALSRSYNEQFF.

The CDR3 DNA sequence: TGTGCCAGCAGTGATTTGGGGACAGGGTGGACCGGGGAGCTGTTTTTT. Amino acid sequence: CASSDLGTGWTGELFF. The J gene is TRBJ2-2, the V gene TRBV6-1, with TRBD1 identical over 9 bases. The CDR3 loop spans 16 amino acids. V was clipped by 3 bases and J by 5 bases; unmatched bases: 7. CDR1 is MNHNS, CDR2 SASEGT, per germline.

V gene TRBV28 combines with J gene TRBJ1-4, with D hard to call. This CDR3 is 11 amino acids long. V was pared by 4 bases and J by 6 bases, with 3 bases between. Germline V gene lookup returns CDR1 MDHEN and CDR2 SYDVKM. The DNA for the CDR3 is TGTGCCAGCAGTTATTATGAAAAACTGTTTTTT. Its protein is CASSYYEKLFF.

V and J are TRBV7-2 and TRBJ2-5; 9 nucleotides agree with TRBD2. CDR1 is SGHTA, CDR2 FQGNSA, per germline. With 9 bases clipped from V and 5 bases from J, the junction kept 7 bases outside the gene matches. The CDR3 has 13 amino acids. CDR3 sequence reads: CARASGVGETQYF. The CDR3 nucleotides read TGTGCCAGGGCTAGCGGGGTCGGGGAGACCCAGTACTTC.

The gene calls are TRBV5-1 and TRBJ2-1; D is possibly TRBD1 or TRBD2 (5 bases each). Germline assignment: CDR1 SGHRS and CDR2 YFSETQ. Trimming cost V 1 base and J 7 bases, with 18 bases left between them. CDR3 length: 16 amino acids. This chain's CDR3 is CASSLRGAPRGNEQFF. Written as DNA, the CDR3 is TGCGCCAGCAGCTTGCGTGGGGCGCCCCGCGGGAATGAGCAGTTCTTC.

The chain carries TRBV6-1 and TRBJ2-5; maybe TRBD1 (6 bases). V dropped 3 bases and J dropped 2 bases, with 16 bases sitting between them. The CDR3 runs 16 residues. Germline V gives CDR1 MNHNS, CDR2 SASEGT. The DNA for the CDR3 is TGTGCCAGCAGTGAGTTCCGGGACACAATACAAGAGACCCAGTACTTC. This translates into CASSEFRDTIQETQYF.

This clone has only one observation. J is TRBJ2-3 and V is TRBV20-1; D is uncertain. The V and J ends lost 7 bases and 8 bases respectively, with 10 bases between them. Germline V CDR1 and CDR2: DFQATT, SNEGSKA (reference sequence). CDR3 length equals 10 residues. CDR3 coding DNA: TGCAGTGTAGCTCCCGGTACGCAGTATTTT. Its protein product is CSVAPGTQYF.

The V and J genes are TRBV28 and TRBJ2-1, with 14 bases identical to TRBD2. Per the germline V gene, CDR1 is MDHEN and CDR2 is SYDVKM. Losses at the gene ends were 8 bases for V and 9 bases for J; bases not matched to a gene: 6. The CDR3 loop spans 14 amino acids. CDR3 DNA sequence: TGTGCCAGCGTGGGACTAGCGGGAGTTGGTGAGCAGTTCTTC. As protein: CASVGLAGVGEQFF.

J is TRBJ1-4 and V is TRBV27; 8 nucleotides align to TRBD1. CDR1 is MNHEY and CDR2 is SMNVEV in the germline V gene (reference sequence). V was pared by 5 bases and J by 5 bases, with 7 bases of the junction left unmatched. CDR3 length: 15 amino acids. This chain's CDR3 is CASSGNRGENEKLFF. The CDR3 DNA reads TGTGCCAGCAGTGGGAACAGGGGGGAAAATGAAAAACTGTTTTTT. Together with reference TRBV27 and TRBJ1-4, the CDR3 gives the full variable domain: EAQVTQNPRYLITVTGKKLTVTCSQNMNHEYMSWYRQDPGLGLRQIYYSMNVEVTDKGDVPEGYKVSRKEKRNFPLILESPSPNQTSLYFCASSGNRGENEKLFFGSGTQLSVL.

This chain uses TRBV6-4 with TRBJ1-1, with D possibly TRBD1 on 5 matching bases. In germline, CDR1 is MRHNA, CDR2 SNTAGT. The CDR3 spans 13 residues. Trimming removed 2 bases from V and 2 bases from J, with 6 bases in between. This chain's CDR3 is CASSDQGNTEAFF. The CDR3 nucleotides read TGTGCCAGCAGTGACCAGGGAAACACTGAAGCTTTCTTT.

The chain employs TRBV11-2 and TRBJ2-5, with a possible D match to TRBD2 (6 bases). The CDR3 extends over 17 amino acids. V was clipped by 5 bases and J by 5 bases, with 24 bases between them. Germline CDR1 SGHAT, CDR2 FQNNGV. CDR3 sequence reads: CASSRTVGAGQGETQYF. CDR3 nucleotides: TGTGCCAGCAGCCGAACGGTTGGGGCGGGGCAAGGGGAGACCCAGTACTTC. The full variable domain, in which reference TRBV11-2 and TRBJ2-5 provide the parts outside the CDR3, is EAGVAQSPRYKIIEKRQSVAFWCNPISGHATLYWYQQILGQGPKLLIQFQNNGVVDDSQLPKDRFSAERLKGVDSTLKIQPAKLEDSAVYLCASSRTVGAGQGETQYFGPGTRLLVL.

The chain joins TRBV7-8 to TRBJ2-5, with no clear D. V was shortened by 5 bases and J by 6 bases, with 31 bases between the two germline ends. The CDR3 contains 19 residues. The germline gives CDR1 SGHVS, CDR2 FQNEAQ. The CDR3, as DNA: TGTGCCAGCAGCCTCTTTAGGGTGGGCCGGCAAGTCATACATAAGACCCAGTACTTC. Encoded protein: CASSLFRVGRQVIHKTQYF. The entire variable domain, with the rest obtained from reference TRBV7-8 and TRBJ2-5, is as follows: GAGVSQSPRYKVAKRGQDVALRCDPISGHVSLFWYQQALGQGPEFLTYFQNEAQLDKSGLPSDRFFAERPEGSVSTLKIQRTQQEDSAVYLCASSLFRVGRQVIHKTQYFGPGTRLLVL.

The rearrangement joins TRBV5-4 to TRBJ2-7; either TRBD1 or TRBD2 may fit D (5 bases each). The CDR3 has 14 amino acids. Between the trimmed V and J ends, which lost 4 bases and 0 bases, there was a span of 11 bases. Germline V gene lookup returns CDR1 SGHNT and CDR2 YYREEE (reference sequence). CDR3 DNA: TGTGCCAGCAGCCCCGGGACGCACTCCTACGAGCAGTACTTC. Translating it yields CASSPGTHSYEQYF.

V is TRBV28 and J is TRBJ1-1; D unclear. Germline loops: CDR1 MDHEN, CDR2 SYDVKM. The V end was cut by 3 bases, the J end by 1 base, with 9 bases between. The CDR3 runs to 14 residues. The CDR3 is CASSLWQSNTEAFF. CDR3 coding DNA: TGTGCCAGCAGTTTGTGGCAGTCGAACACTGAAGCTTTCTTT. The full variable domain, with the rest looked up from reference TRBV28 and TRBJ1-1, is DVKVTQSSRYLVKRTGEKVFLECVQDMDHENMFWYRQDPGLGLRLIYFSYDVKMKEKGDIPEGYSVSREKKERFSLILESASTNQTSMYLCASSLWQSNTEAFFGQGTRLTVV.